This T cell receptor beta chain was recovered during a study of blood T cell repertoires in COVID-19 (TCRdb year 2020). Context from the whole study: Samples from collaborators originated in the United States, Italy and Spain and spanned both the acute and convalescent phases of COVID-19. Nearly every sample came with metadata listing a de-identified subject ID, COVID-19 status, age in years and sex. HLA class I and class II types, where available, came from metadata supplied by the sample provider rather than from assay-based typing. The samples were drawn from two sources: the first 160 participants of the ongoing ImmuneRACE study, and fewer than 1,500 subjects contributed by 6 global collaborators. The dataset comprised deeply sampled blood TCRbeta repertoires from subjects exposed to, actively infected with, or recovered from COVID-19. The prospective study material was composed of cDNA or gDNA derived from T cells, B-cell-depleted T cells, or PBMCs. The repertoires were released in a freely available public database meant as a resource for research on the immune response to SARS-CoV-2. The paper as a whole reports these results and caveats: Clinical and demographic metadata were provided uncurated, with the amount varying by source and participant.

Whole blood was collected in K2EDTA tubes by collaborating institutions according to the institutions' own protocols. For TCRbeta analysis, collaborator samples were shipped as frozen whole blood, as isolated PBMCs, or as DNA extracted from either sample type. TCRbeta CDR3 regions were amplified from genomic DNA by means of the immunoSEQ Assay, a bias-controlled multiplex PCR. The authors processed their data as follows. Nucleated cell counts per sample were estimated from amplification of reference gene primers within the assay. Sequence reads were collapsed and filtered to measure the absolute abundance of every unique TCRbeta CDR3 rearrangement. For each sample, productive Simpson clonality was calculated as the square root of Simpson's diversity index across productive rearrangements. The clones in this table, taken by TCRdb from immuneACCESS, are in-frame only. Not every clone is retained; where verified, under half of the shortfall comes from an unresolved V gene, and the cause of the rest is unknown. V, J and clone size are those of that table, while D and trimming were read from the DNA. This sample has approximately 50,000 clones in its table, and approximately 88% of those were observed once. The top ten clonotypes cover under 20% of the sample.

From the cysteine up to the phenylalanine, the CDR3 has a length of 11 residues. Of the read, only the CDR3 DNA is kept; its 33 bases are in frame from base 1. Based on the germline V gene, the CDR1 and CDR2 sequences are SGHTS and YDEGEE. The V end loses 5 bases and the J end loses 8 bases, and a stretch of 10 bases separates them. About this clone: Its antigen target is currently unknown. No per-base quality is available; no much larger clone lies one base away.

The clonotype comes from a man between 65 and 79 years old with active COVID-19. The specimen was peripheral blood. The sequence is built from TRBV5-8 and TRBJ1-2; the D gene is possibly TRBD1, with 5 bases matching. The nucleotides read TGTGCCAGCAGTCGCAAGGGGGGCTACACCTTC. The resulting protein is CASSRKGGYTF.